The 20 T cell receptor beta chains listed next were all sequenced from one sample in a study of metastatic and nonmetastatic thyroid tumors (dated by TCRdb to the early 2020s). No treatment had been received by any patient before thyroid surgery. The protocol used for the library was PCR. Sequencing took place on an Illumina HiSeq 4000. TCRdb's own reprocessing of the public reads used fastp at Q25 and MiXCR and kept productive beta chains. The sample table records tens of thousands of clones; 20% to 25% of these occur just once. Together, the top ten hold about 4.1% of the sample. The sequenced material came from blood. The receptors here all came from a female donor with papillary thyroid cancer or a benign thyroid nodule (not recorded which). Some clones in this sample may be carry-over from other donors' samples.

V usage is TRBV12-3 or TRBV12-4 and J usage is TRBJ2-1; no clear D. Trimming shortened V by 3 bases and J by 8 bases, and 17 bases separated the two germline ends. The CDR3 runs 15 residues. CDR3 nucleotides: TGTGCCAGCAGTTTGTTCGGTTTCGGTGTCTATGAGCAGTTCTTC. Protein: CASSLFGFGVYEQFF.

This clone occurred many times. The CDR3 nucleotides read TGTGGGGAGTTTAGGTCCGGGGAGCTGTTTTTT. Protein product: CGEFRSGELFF. The V call is TRBV7-2, the J call TRBJ2-2; TRBD2 might be the D (5 bases). Germline CDR1 is SGHTA and CDR2 is FQGNSA. The CDR3 totals 11 residues.

About this clone itself: A much larger clone is a single base away; this may be a read error. The chain recombines TRBV29-1 with TRBJ2-3; 9 bases line up with TRBD2. Germline-derived CDR1 and CDR2 are SQVTM and ANQGSEA. The length of the CDR3 is 13 residues. The J segment lost 4 bases and the V segment lost 7 bases, leaving 6 bases of the junction unmatched. The CDR3, as DNA: TGCAGCGGTAGACTAGCGGAAGCAGATACGCAGTATTTT. Its protein product is CSGRLAEADTQYF.

The sample holds many counts of this clone. This chain uses TRBV9 with TRBJ1-6; perhaps TRBD1 as D (5 bases). V lost 0 bases and J 0 bases, leaving 7 bases between the germline ends. Germline lookup yields CDR1 SGDLS and CDR2 YYNGEE. The CDR3 totals 16 residues. The CDR3 reads CASSVAGSSYNSPLHF. The CDR3 DNA follows: TGTGCCAGCAGCGTAGCAGGGAGCTCCTATAATTCACCCCTCCACTTT. The full variable domain, with the rest looked up from reference TRBV9 and TRBJ1-6, is DSGVTQTPKHLITATGQRVTLRCSPRSGDLSVYWYQQSLDQGLQFLIQYYNGEERAKGNILERFSAQQFPDLHSELNLSSLELGDSALYFCASSVAGSSYNSPLHFGNGTRLTVT.

This clone was detected ten times or more. The chain employs TRBV9 and TRBJ2-7; D possibly uses TRBD1 or TRBD2 (5 bases each). The CDR3 has 15 residues. CDR1 is SGDLS, CDR2 YYNGEE, per germline. V lost 8 bases to trimming and J lost 7 bases, with 25 bases between them. CDR3: CASTLGGNPGSEQYF. The DNA of the CDR3 is TGTGCCAGTACCCTAGGAGGAAACCCAGGGAGTGAGCAGTACTTC.

On this clone: The junction shows a germline mismatch at one end, possibly a read error. This sample includes further DNA sequences coding for the same CDR3. The gene calls are TRBV28 and TRBJ2-1, with unresolved D. There are 13 residues in the CDR3. Germline CDR1 and CDR2: MDHEN and SYDVKM. The CDR3 DNA is TGCGCCTCTACGGCCGAGTTTTCCGATGAGCAGTTCTTT. Translated, it gives CASTAEFSDEQFF.

Details on this clone: This sequence may be a read error, since a much larger clone differs from it by one base. The sample has other DNA sequences that encode this CDR3 too. V gene TRBV3-1 combines with J gene TRBJ2-1; weak D call: TRBD2 (6 bases). CDR1 LGHDT and CDR2 YNNKEL come from the germline V gene (reference sequence). The CDR3 consists of 16 residues. Between the trimmed V and J ends, which lost 4 bases and 1 base, there was a span of 14 bases. The CDR3 coding sequence is TGTGCCAGCAGCCCAGAGAGGGGACTTTCCTACAATGAGCAGTTCTTC. Its translation: CASSPERGLSYNEQFF.

In its sample, this clone was seen many times. This chain joins TRBV2 and TRBJ2-3; 9 bases map to TRBD1. This CDR3 contains 13 residues. CDR1 is SNHLY and CDR2 is FYNNEI in the germline V gene. J lost 4 bases, V lost 7 bases, and 3 bases had no gene match. The CDR3: CASIRTGADTQYF. For the CDR3, the DNA is TGTGCCAGCATTCGGACAGGGGCAGATACGCAGTATTTT.

This clone turned up a few times. This clone may be a read error of a much larger clone one base away. At the DNA level, this CDR3 is encoded by other sequences in the same sample as well. The chain joins TRBV2 to TRBJ1-5; the D gene is possibly TRBD1 (5 bases). V was trimmed by 8 bases and J by 6 bases, leaving 8 bases between them. There are 11 residues in the CDR3. Germline CDR1 reads SNHLY; CDR2 reads FYNNEI. CDR3 bases: TGTGCCAGCGGGGGAGGTCAGCCCCAGCATTTT. This sequence encodes CASGGGQPQHF.

With regard to this clone: Here the CDR3 omits its conserved ending phenylalanine or tryptophan, so a read error is the likely source. The rearrangement links TRBV28 to TRBJ1-5; D perhaps matches TRBD1 (6 bases). This CDR3 spans 15 amino acids. Germline-derived CDR1 and CDR2 are MDHEN and SYDVKM. Trimming took off 6 bases at V and 9 bases at J, with 21 bases between the two ends. DNA of the CDR3: TGTGCCAGCAGGGGAGGGGGGTTGAGTCGTGGGCCCCAGCATTTA. It specifies CASRGGGLSRGPQHL.

Of note for this clone: Possible read error: a much larger clone is one base away. The V gene is TRBV24-1, the J gene TRBJ2-2; a weak D match, TRBD2 (6 bases). The V gene's germline CDR1 is KGHDR and CDR2 SFDVKD. This CDR3 spans 16 amino acids. The CDR3 nucleotides are TGTGCCGCCAGTTTAGGCGGGGAGTGGAAAAACGGGGAGCTGTTTTTT. Its translation is CAASLGGEWKNGELFF.

The V and J genes are TRBV12-3 or TRBV12-4 and TRBJ1-2; 9 nucleotides line up with TRBD1. The CDR3 runs to 13 residues. J was trimmed by 7 bases and V by 5 bases; bases with no gene match: 5. The CDR3 DNA reads TGTGCCAGCAGTCCGGGACAGGGTCGTGGCTACACCTTC. Translation: CASSPGQGRGYTF.

This clone showed up just a few times. An end of the junction does not agree with germline; a read error may underlie this. The rearrangement uses TRBV20-1 and TRBJ2-3; D is ambiguous. CDR3 length equals 15 residues. The germline V gene encodes CDR1 DFQATT and CDR2 SNEGSKA (reference sequence). This CDR3 is CSARPETSYSDTQYF. For the CDR3, the DNA is TGCAGTGCTAGACCCGAAACAAGTTACTCAGATACACAGTATTTT.

This clone was counted many times. The chain combines TRBV29-1 with TRBJ1-1; D unresolved. Germline loops: CDR1 SQVTM, CDR2 ANQGSEA. The CDR3 has 13 amino acids. Trimming took 8 bases from V and 4 from J, leaving 17 bases between them. The DNA for the CDR3 is TGCAGCCTATCGGACTATCGGGGCACTGAAGCTTTCTTT. Protein: CSLSDYRGTEAFF.

This clone came up many times. This chain links TRBV2 with TRBJ2-1; D remains unclear. CDR1 SNHLY and CDR2 FYNNEI come from the germline V gene. The CDR3 consists of 14 residues. Trimming removed 6 bases at V and 5 bases at J, with 14 bases between. The CDR3 coding sequence is TGTGCCAGCAGATCCCCCGCCATCCACAATGAGCAGTTCTTC. Protein: CASRSPAIHNEQFF.

The table lists this clone with many counts. The V gene is TRBV30, the J gene TRBJ2-1; the match to TRBD2 covers 9 bases. Germline trimming cut 3 bases from V and 10 bases from J; bases unmatched to any gene: 10. The CDR3 is 14 residues long. Germline CDR1 GTSNPN, CDR2 SVGIG (reference sequence). This CDR3 is CAWRNSGSRREQFF. The CDR3 region has the DNA TGTGCCTGGAGGAATAGCGGGAGTAGGCGAGAGCAGTTCTTC.

This clone was detected many times. The rearrangement uses TRBV19 and TRBJ1-3; a weak D match, TRBD1 (5 bases). The CDR3 is made up of 15 amino acids. Trimming shortened V by 1 base and J by 2 bases, and 9 bases separated the two germline ends. Germline V gives CDR1 LNHDA, CDR2 SQIVND (reference sequence). CDR3 in amino acids: CASSIAGTTGNTIYF. The CDR3 nucleotides read TGTGCCAGTAGTATAGCCGGGACCACTGGAAACACCATATATTTT.

This clone was counted at least ten times. A read error is possible here, since a much larger clone lies one base away. CDR3 DNA sequence: TGTGTCAGCCGGGACAGCTACGAGCAGTACTTC. Translating gives CVSRDSYEQYF. The chain recombines TRBV28 with TRBJ2-7, with TRBD1 matching over 7 bases. The germline V gene encodes CDR1 MDHEN and CDR2 SYDVKM. The CDR3 has 11 amino acids.

This clone came up many times. This sequence joins TRBV28 and TRBJ2-7; maybe TRBD2 (6 bases). Per germline, CDR1 MDHEN and CDR2 SYDVKM. V gave up 6 bases and J gave up 3 bases, with 12 bases separating them. This CDR3 has 13 residues. The CDR3 region is CASSPATSYEQYF. The CDR3 nucleotides read TGTGCCAGCAGCCCCGCGACTAGCTACGAGCAGTACTTC.

This chain connects TRBV12-3 or TRBV12-4 to TRBJ2-7; 9 nucleotides align to TRBD2. The CDR3 length is 13 residues. Unmatched junction bases numbered 8, after V lost 9 bases and J lost 5 bases. CDR3 sequence reads: CARSRLAVNEQYF. The CDR3 nucleotides are TGTGCCAGGAGCCGACTAGCGGTAAACGAGCAGTACTTC.